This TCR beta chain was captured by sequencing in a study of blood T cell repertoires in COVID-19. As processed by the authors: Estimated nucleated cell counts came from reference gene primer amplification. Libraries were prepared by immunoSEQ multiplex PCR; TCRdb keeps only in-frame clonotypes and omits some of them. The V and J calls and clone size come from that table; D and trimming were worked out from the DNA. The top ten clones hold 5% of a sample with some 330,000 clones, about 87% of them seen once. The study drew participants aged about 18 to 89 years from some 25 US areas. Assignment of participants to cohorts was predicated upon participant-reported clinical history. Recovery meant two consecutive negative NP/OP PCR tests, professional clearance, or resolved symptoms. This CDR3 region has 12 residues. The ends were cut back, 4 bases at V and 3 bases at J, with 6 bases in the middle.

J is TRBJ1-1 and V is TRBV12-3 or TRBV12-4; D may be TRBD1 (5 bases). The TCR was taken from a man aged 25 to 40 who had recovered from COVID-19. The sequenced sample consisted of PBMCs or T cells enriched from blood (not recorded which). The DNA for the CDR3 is TGTGCCAGCAGTTCAGGGTACACTGAAGCTTTCTTT. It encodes CASSSGYTEAFF.